This TCR beta chain was sequenced in a study of siplizumab effects on memory and regulatory T cells. Study-wide results and caveats: Unstimulated naive T cells seemed to show more diversity than memory cells did, and they also seemed to be among the major contributors to the alloresponse. Mappable alloreactive CD4+ clones were on average around 74% Treg-derived with siplizumab, roughly 25% in controls. Of the alloreactive clones, only a minor fraction mapped to unstimulated subsets.

The ends were cut back, 3 bases at V and 4 bases at J, with 13 bases in the middle. The CDR3 has 14 residues. Looked up from germline, CDR1 is SGHDT and CDR2 is YYEEEE. Per individual sample, 100,000 or so TCR templates were assayed. Measured with immunoSEQ multiplex PCR; TCRdb has only the in-frame clones, and not every one. The table lists nearly 85,000 clones, more than 85% of them singletons. The sample holds one count of this clone. Its specificity is not known. The chain recombines TRBV5-6 with TRBJ1-1, with TRBD1 as a possible D gene (5 bases). The sequenced sample consisted of CD8+ T cells sorted from blood. The source is a human donor in good health. The CDR3 sequence is CASSYGTQGTEAFF. The CDR3, as DNA: TGTGCCAGCAGCTACGGGACCCAGGGCACTGAAGCTTTCTTT.